This T cell receptor beta chain was documented in a study of OX40 agonist ivuxolimab in advanced cancers. Study at large: At doses from 0.01 to 10 mg/kg, patients were given intravenous ivuxolimab every 2 weeks.

The V and J ends lost 1 base and 3 bases respectively, with 7 bases between them. Germline V gene data show CDR1 as SEHNR and CDR2 as FQNEAQ (reference sequence). The CDR3 contains 14 residues. Clones were sequenced by immunoSEQ multiplex PCR, and TCRdb holds only the in-frame ones, with some missing. The sample yields over 55,000 clones, approximately 90% seen once. With respect to this clone: The antigen remains undetermined.

Study-level findings and limits: At 0.1 to 3.0 mg/kg, CD4+ and CD8+ blood T cells expanded clonally by week 6. Expanded clones belonging to CD8+ T cells outnumbered, on average, those of CD4+.

Blood samples were obtained at baseline, cycle 4 day 1, and cycle 7 day 1. The J gene is TRBJ1-5, the V gene TRBV7-9; D is uncertain. Source: CD4+ or CD8+ T cells sorted from blood, taken in a trial of the OX40 agonist ivuxolimab. The receptor's source is an adult with an advanced solid tumor such as melanoma, head and neck, liver or kidney cancer. CDR3 amino acids: CASSLGLPNQPQHF. DNA of the CDR3: TGTGCCAGCAGCTTAGGCCTCCCCAATCAGCCCCAGCATTTT.